These 22 T cell receptor beta chains originate from one sample sequenced in a study of T cells in Graves' hyperthyroidism and ophthalmopathy (dated by TCRdb to about 2019). The library was built by means of multiplex PCR. Sequencing took place on an Illumina HiSeq 2000. Amplification of TCR beta CDR3 regions was carried out from RNA transcripts. A first-round RT-PCR of the TCR CDR3 used the HTBI primer set with the Qiagen OneStep RT-PCR kit. The public reads were run again by TCRdb, first through fastp at Q25 and then through MiXCR, and only productive beta chains were kept. Rows matching on CDR3 protein sequence are summarized as one entry with the most common DNA and genes. In all, the sample holds nearly 600,000 distinct CDR3 sequences, and more than 13% of those were seen once. The ten top clones hold about 6.6% of the sample. Input material: blood. The receptors originated from a woman aged 18-29 years with Graves' ophthalmopathy.

This clonotype has a count of ten or more. The chain carries TRBV5-5 and TRBJ2-2; 7 nucleotides agree with TRBD2. This CDR3 has 17 residues. Germline V gene sequence: CDR1 SGHKS, CDR2 YYEKEE (reference sequence). Trimming removed 4 bases from V and 1 base from J; junction bases left unmatched: 10. The CDR3 DNA follows: TGTGCCAGCAGCCCGCCCCCCACGGGAGGGAACACCGGGGAGCTGTTTTTT. Amino acids: CASSPPPTGGNTGELFF.

This clonotype came up many times. The chain has TRBV20-1 and TRBJ2-7, with D tentatively TRBD1 (5 bases). The germline V and J ends were trimmed by 2 bases and 1 base, with 15 bases remaining between them. Germline CDR1 and CDR2: DFQATT and SNEGSKA (reference sequence). The CDR3 is 15 amino acids. CDR3 region: CSARPSTVGSYEQYF. In DNA form, the CDR3 reads TGCAGTGCTAGACCTTCGACAGTGGGGTCCTACGAGCAGTACTTC.

Ten or more counts support this clonotype. The rearrangement joins TRBV19 to TRBJ2-7; 9 bases fit TRBD1. The CDR3 covers 15 residues. Germline V lookup: CDR1 LNHDA, CDR2 SQIVND (reference sequence). With V trimmed by 5 bases and J by 0 bases, 5 bases remained unmatched. CDR3 DNA: TGTGCCAGTAGTCGGGGGACAGGGAGCTCCTACGAGCAGTACTTC. It specifies CASSRGTGSSYEQYF.

V and J are TRBV19 and TRBJ1-5, with 9 bases that match TRBD1. The CDR3 loop spans 15 amino acids. Germline CDR1 reads LNHDA; CDR2 reads SQIVND (reference sequence). V lost 6 bases to trimming and J lost 6 bases; unmatched junction nucleotides: 9. The CDR3 nucleotides read TGTGCCAGTAGACCACAGGGGGCTTCTAGTCAGCCCCAGCATTTT. Its protein product is CASRPQGASSQPQHF.

This clonotype was seen ten or more times. J is TRBJ2-5 and V is TRBV20-1; D unresolved. The V end was cut by 0 bases, the J end by 0 bases, with 8 bases between. The germline CDR1 and CDR2 sequences are DFQATT and SNEGSKA (reference sequence). CDR3 size: 14 residues. The CDR3 nucleotides read TGCAGTGCTAGAGACATCAGGTACCAAGAGACCCAGTACTTC. This codes for CSARDIRYQETQYF.

The chain links TRBV6-1 to TRBJ2-1, with 9 bases lining up with TRBD1. J gave up 10 bases and V 6 bases, and 1 base lay outside the gene matches. There are 11 residues in the CDR3. Germline V CDR1 and CDR2: MNHNS, SASEGT. CDR3 DNA sequence: TGTGCCAGCAGGACAGGGGGGGAGCAGTTCTTC. Translation: CASRTGGEQFF.

This clonotype came up many times. J is TRBJ2-7 and V is TRBV29-1; maybe TRBD1 (5 bases). Germline assignment: CDR1 SQVTM and CDR2 ANQGSEA. The CDR3 is 13 amino acids. The V and J ends lost 1 base and 3 bases respectively, with 10 bases between them. The DNA of the CDR3 is TGCAGCGTTGAAGGATCAGGGATCTACGAGCAGTACTTC. It encodes CSVEGSGIYEQYF.

This clonotype was detected a few times. The chain employs TRBV6-1 and TRBJ1-2; D is unresolved. CDR1 MNHNS and CDR2 SASEGT come from the germline V gene. V was shortened by 4 bases and J by 2 bases, with 8 bases between the two germline ends. This CDR3 region has 13 residues. The DNA of the CDR3 is TGTGCCAGCAGTGGGAGAGAAAACTATGGCTACACCTTC. This codes for CASSGRENYGYTF.

This sequence joins TRBV5-1 and TRBJ1-1; D perhaps matches TRBD1 (6 bases). Between the trimmed V and J ends, which lost 4 bases and 2 bases, there was a span of 12 bases. CDR1 is SGHRS and CDR2 is YFSETQ in the germline V gene. CDR3 length equals 14 residues. Written as DNA, the CDR3 is TGCGCCAGCAGCACGGGACAACTAAACACTGAAGCTTTCTTT. Encoded protein: CASSTGQLNTEAFF.

In its sample, this clonotype was seen a few times. The V gene is TRBV6-1, the J gene TRBJ1-5; D remains unclear. The CDR3 is 14 amino acids. V was shortened by 8 bases and J by 4 bases, with 15 bases between the two germline ends. In germline, CDR1 is MNHNS, CDR2 SASEGT. The CDR3 spells CASHAGLTNQPQHF. CDR3 coding DNA: TGTGCCAGCCACGCCGGGCTAACAAATCAGCCCCAGCATTTT.

This clonotype has only a few counts. V gene TRBV28 combines with J gene TRBJ2-3; 10 bases map to TRBD1. Per germline, CDR1 MDHEN and CDR2 SYDVKM. This CDR3 region has 17 residues. Trimming cost V 3 bases and J 4 bases; bases outside gene matches: 10. The CDR3: CASSFGPTGGAPDTQYF. Here the CDR3 DNA reads TGTGCCAGCAGTTTCGGTCCGACAGGGGGCGCCCCAGATACGCAGTATTTT.

V and J are TRBV5-1 and TRBJ2-2; TRBD1 is a possible D gene (5 bases). The CDR3 loop spans 15 amino acids. The germline V gene has CDR1 SGHRS and CDR2 YFSETQ. The germline V and J ends were trimmed by 4 bases and 3 bases, with 13 bases remaining between them. The CDR3 DNA reads TGCGCCAGCAGCGTCCGCAGGGATTACACCGGGGAGCTGTTTTTT. Residues: CASSVRRDYTGELFF. The whole variable domain, remainder taken from reference TRBV5-1 and TRBJ2-2, is KAGVTQTPRYLIKTRGQQVTLSCSPISGHRSVSWYQQTPGQGLQFLFEYFSETQRNKGNFPGRFSGRQFSNSRSEMNVSTLELGDSALYLCASSVRRDYTGELFFGEGSRLTVL.

The CDR3 here is CAISPTGLNTEAFF. CDR3 DNA: TGTGCCATCAGTCCGACAGGGTTAAACACTGAAGCTTTCTTT. The rearrangement uses TRBV10-3 and TRBJ1-1; TRBD1 aligns across 7 bases. CDR1 is ENHRY and CDR2 is SYGVKD in the germline V gene. Trimming removed 5 bases from V and 2 bases from J; junction bases left unmatched: 5. The CDR3 is made up of 14 amino acids.

This clonotype was counted many times. The gene calls are TRBV28 and TRBJ1-1, with D perhaps TRBD1 (6 bases). The V gene's germline CDR1 is MDHEN and CDR2 SYDVKM. The V gene lost 3 bases and the J gene lost 1 base, with 18 bases spanning the gap. The CDR3 spans 17 residues. This CDR3 is CASSLWGLGDRNTEAFF. The CDR3 DNA sequence: TGTGCCAGCAGTTTGTGGGGGCTAGGGGATCGGAACACTGAAGCTTTCTTT.

This clonotype was recorded at least ten times. This chain links TRBV20-1 with TRBJ1-2, with 9 bases lining up with TRBD1. The V gene end was trimmed by 0 bases and the J gene end by 4 bases; junction bases not matched to a gene: 6. CDR1 DFQATT and CDR2 SNEGSKA come from the germline V gene (reference sequence). The CDR3 loop spans 15 amino acids. CDR3 sequence (DNA): TGCAGTGCTAGAGACCTACCGGGACAGGGCTATGGCTACACCTTC. It codes for CSARDLPGQGYGYTF.

A note on this clonotype: The CDR3 carries no conserved terminal phenylalanine or tryptophan, so it likely arises from a read error. The rearrangement joins TRBV18 to TRBJ1-4, with TRBD1 matching 7 bases. With 2 bases clipped from V and 5 bases from J, the junction kept 5 bases outside the gene matches. This CDR3 comprises 15 residues. From germline, CDR1 is KGHSH and CDR2 LQKENI. CDR3 sequence reads: CASSPWDSSNEKLFL. As DNA, the CDR3 is TGTGCCAGCTCACCATGGGACAGCTCAAATGAAAAACTGTTTCTT.

V usage is TRBV6-1 and J usage is TRBJ1-1; D perhaps matches TRBD1 (6 bases). With 11 bases removed from V and 4 bases from J, the gap between germline ends came to 14 bases. Germline-derived CDR1 and CDR2 are MNHNS and SASEGT. The CDR3 length is 12 residues. The CDR3 region is CAGSTGITEAFF. The CDR3 DNA is TGTGCCGGCTCAACAGGGATCACTGAAGCTTTCTTT.

There are many counts of this clonotype. This chain links TRBV6-2 or TRBV6-3 with TRBJ2-7; 14 nucleotides agree with TRBD2. With V trimmed by 7 bases and J by 1 base, 9 bases remained unmatched. Germline values: CDR1 MNHEY, CDR2 SVGEGT. The CDR3 is 17 amino acids. The CDR3 DNA is TGTGCCAGCACCCGGGGACTAGCGGGAGTACGATCCTACGAGCAGTACTTC. Its translation is CASTRGLAGVRSYEQYF.

The chain couples TRBV18 to TRBJ2-1; TRBD2 matches at 13 bases. The CDR3 covers 16 residues. CDR1 and CDR2 from the germline V gene are KGHSH and LQKENI. V dropped 3 bases and J dropped 9; count of bases not matched to a gene: 8. The CDR3 DNA reads as TGTGCCAGCTCACCGAAAGGACTAGCGGGAGTAACTGAGCAGTTCTTC. This gives the protein CASSPKGLAGVTEQFF. Full variable domain (missing parts from reference TRBV18 and TRBJ2-1): NAGVMQNPRHLVRRRGQEARLRCSPMKGHSHVYWYRQLPEEGLKFMVYLQKENIIDESGMPKERFSAEFPKEGPSILRIQQVVRGDSAAYFCASSPKGLAGVTEQFFGPGTRLTVL.

J is TRBJ1-5 and V is TRBV25-1; TRBD1 agrees at 8 bases. This CDR3 is 16 amino acids long. The V gene end was trimmed by 3 bases and the J gene end by 2 bases; junction bases not matched to a gene: 6. Germline values: CDR1 MGHDK, CDR2 SYGVNS. CDR3 amino acids: CASSDWQGQGNQPQHF. The CDR3 nucleotides are TGTGCCAGCAGTGATTGGCAGGGACAGGGCAATCAGCCCCAGCATTTT.

The chain employs TRBV28 and TRBJ1-5; perhaps TRBD1 as D (6 bases). Germline V CDR1 and CDR2: MDHEN, SYDVKM. V lost 0 bases to trimming and J lost 2 bases, with 14 bases between them. This CDR3 spans 17 amino acids. The CDR3 region is CASSLWGGGAGNQPQHF. CDR3 bases: TGTGCCAGCAGTTTATGGGGTGGGGGGGCGGGCAATCAGCCCCAGCATTTT.

At least ten counts were recorded for this clonotype. The chain recombines TRBV2 with TRBJ2-7; the match to TRBD2 covers 7 bases. V shed 7 bases and J 4 bases; nucleotides not matched to a gene: 13. The CDR3 contains 15 residues. Germline-derived CDR1 and CDR2 are SNHLY and FYNNEI. The CDR3 sequence is CASTSIGEGIYEQYF. In DNA form, the CDR3 reads TGTGCCAGCACGTCTATCGGGGAGGGTATTTACGAGCAGTACTTC.